What follows are 21 T cell receptor beta chains derived from one specimen sequenced in a study of Tregs in tolerant kidney transplant recipients. No antigen has been assigned to these receptors. Repertoires were generated with immunoSEQ multiplex PCR, while TCRdb's copy carries only in-frame clones and drops some. This sample has approximately 8,000 clones, with about 35% found just once. CFSE-labeled recipient PBMCs were cultured more than 5 days with irradiated graft donor PBMCs, then FACS-sorted. The source was CD8+ T cells from blood cultured with allogeneic cells, collected before the transplant. These receptors were collected from a human patient who received a combined kidney and bone marrow transplant.

This clone is labeled as medium-sized. This chain joins TRBV7-3 and TRBJ2-4; TRBD2 matches 7 bases. The CDR3 consists of 15 residues. The germline V gene has CDR1 SGHTA and CDR2 FQGTGA. With V trimmed by 5 bases and J by 1 base, 5 bases remained unmatched. CDR3 in amino acids: CASSLSGVAKNIQYF. CDR3 bases: TGTGCCAGCAGCCTCAGCGGGGTCGCCAAAAACATTCAGTACTTC.

This sequence joins TRBV19 and TRBJ1-5; D not certain. The V end was cut by 6 bases, the J end by 0 bases, with 12 bases between. The length of the CDR3 is 15 residues. CDR1 is LNHDA and CDR2 is SQIVND in the germline V gene (reference sequence). The CDR3 sequence is CASRTGRGSNQPQHF. CDR3 bases: TGTGCCAGTAGGACCGGGCGGGGTAGCAATCAGCCCCAGCATTTT. The full variable domain, with the rest looked up from reference TRBV19 and TRBJ1-5, is DGGITQSPKYLFRKEGQNVTLSCEQNLNHDAMYWYRQDPGQGLRLIYYSQIVNDFQKGDIAEGYSVSREKKESFPLTVTSAQKNPTAFYLCASRTGRGSNQPQHFGDGTRLSIL.

This sequence joins TRBV7-9 and TRBJ1-2; 7 bases match TRBD1. The CDR3 length is 14 residues. V was pared by 3 bases and J by 7 bases, with 8 bases of the junction left unmatched. Looked up from germline, CDR1 is SEHNR and CDR2 is FQNEAQ (reference sequence). The CDR3 DNA reads TGTGCCAGCAGCTTTGTAGGGGGCGCGTCTGGCTACACCTTC. Encoded protein: CASSFVGGASGYTF.

This clone appeared a few times. The gene calls are TRBV7-2 and TRBJ2-7; TRBD1 aligns across 7 bases. The CDR3 consists of 14 residues. Germline assignment: CDR1 SGHTA and CDR2 FQGNSA. The J segment lost 1 base and the V segment lost 1 base, leaving 1 base of the junction unmatched. The CDR3 sequence is CASSLETGSYEQYF. The CDR3 region has the DNA TGTGCCAGCAGCTTAGAGACAGGGTCCTACGAGCAGTACTTC.

This clone has a single count. The rearrangement joins TRBV18 to TRBJ2-7; 9 bases are a match to TRBD1. After removal of 5 bases from V and 2 bases from J, the junction contained 4 bases not matched to a gene. CDR3 size: 14 residues. CDR1 is KGHSH, CDR2 LQKENI, per germline. The CDR3 is CASSGTGSAYEQYF. The CDR3 DNA reads TGTGCCAGCTCAGGGACAGGGAGCGCCTACGAGCAGTACTTC.

The chain employs TRBV30 and TRBJ1-1; weak D call: TRBD1 (5 bases). The germline CDR1 and CDR2 sequences are GTSNPN and SVGIG (reference sequence). The CDR3 consists of 12 residues. V lost 1 base to trimming and J lost 5 bases, with 8 bases between them. CDR3 sequence (DNA): TGTGCCTGGAGTGGGGACTCTACTGAAGCTTTCTTT. As protein: CAWSGDSTEAFF. Based on the CDR3 plus reference TRBV30 and TRBJ1-1, the full variable domain is SQTIHQWPATLVQPVGSPLSLECTVEGTSNPNLYWYRQAAGRGLQLLFYSVGIGQISSEVPQNLSASRPQDRQFILSSKKLLLSDSGFYLCAWSGDSTEAFFGQGTRLTVV.

The chain joins TRBV4-1 to TRBJ2-1; D is possibly TRBD2 (6 bases). The CDR3 extends over 15 amino acids. Germline-derived CDR1 and CDR2 are MGHRA and YSYEKL. Trimming removed 1 base at V and 4 bases at J, with 11 bases between. The CDR3 protein is CASSQVTGEYNEQFF. As DNA, the CDR3 is TGCGCCAGCAGCCAAGTAACGGGAGAATACAATGAGCAGTTCTTC.

The J gene is TRBJ2-7, the V gene TRBV27; D is possibly TRBD1 (6 bases). Germline loops: CDR1 MNHEY, CDR2 SMNVEV (reference sequence). The CDR3 totals 16 residues. V was trimmed by 3 bases and J by 2 bases, leaving 17 bases between them. The CDR3 DNA reads as TGTGCCAGCAGTTTTGCTTTATCACAGGGTCCCTACGAGCAGTACTTC. This gives the protein CASSFALSQGPYEQYF.

The V and J genes are TRBV4-1 and TRBJ2-5; D unclear. The CDR3 has 14 residues. CDR1 is MGHRA and CDR2 is YSYEKL in the germline V gene. V shed 1 base and J shed 5 bases, with 11 bases lying between them. CDR3: CASSQVLLEETQYF. CDR3 bases: TGCGCCAGCAGCCAAGTATTGCTGGAGGAGACCCAGTACTTC.

The sample holds a few counts of this clone. The gene calls are TRBV4-3 and TRBJ2-7; 16 bases line up with TRBD2. The CDR3 loop spans 16 amino acids. Germline V gives CDR1 LGHNA, CDR2 YSLEER. V lost 8 bases to trimming and J lost 5 bases; unmatched junction nucleotides: 9. CDR3 nucleotides: TGCGCCAGCCGACCGGGACTAGCGGGGGGGTTTCACGAGCAGTACTTC. Translation gives CASRPGLAGGFHEQYF.

V is TRBV28 and J is TRBJ1-1; D call uncertain. Germline loops: CDR1 MDHEN, CDR2 SYDVKM. This CDR3 region has 12 residues. The germline V and J ends were trimmed by 6 bases and 12 bases, with 17 bases remaining between them. CDR3 nucleotide sequence: TGTGCCAGCAGCCCGAACGGGGAGGAAACTTTCTTT. Its translation is CASSPNGEETFF.

The rearrangement joins TRBV5-1 to TRBJ2-1; 7 nucleotides match TRBD2. The ends lost 1 base at V and 6 bases at J; junction bases unmatched: 7. This CDR3 is built from 15 residues. Germline lookup yields CDR1 SGHRS and CDR2 YFSETQ. The CDR3 sequence is CASSLWPSGGNEQFF. In DNA form, the CDR3 reads TGCGCCAGCAGCTTGTGGCCTAGCGGAGGCAATGAGCAGTTCTTC.

This clone has just a few counts. The chain links TRBV12-5 to TRBJ2-1, with 8 positions matching TRBD2. The CDR3 has 15 amino acids. Germline CDR1 and CDR2: LGHNT and FRNRAP. V lost 6 bases and J lost 3; bases outside the gene matches: 7. CDR3 loop: CASGTTSGSYNEQFF. The CDR3 DNA follows: TGTGCTAGTGGGACCACTAGCGGCAGCTACAATGAGCAGTTCTTC.

There are a few counts of this clone. The V gene is TRBV13, the J gene TRBJ2-7, with TRBD1 identical over 8 bases. The V segment lost 5 bases and the J segment 3 bases; nucleotides outside the gene matches: 9. CDR3 length equals 15 residues. The germline CDR1 and CDR2 sequences are PRHDT and FYEKMQ (reference sequence). This CDR3 reads CASSETGTGDYEQYF. CDR3 sequence (DNA): TGTGCCAGCAGCGAAACCGGGACAGGAGACTACGAGCAGTACTTC.

This rearrangement joins TRBV5-6 to TRBJ2-7; 9 positions match TRBD1. The CDR3 length is 14 residues. J lost 4 bases, V lost 4 bases, and 6 bases had no gene match. Per the germline V gene, CDR1 is SGHDT and CDR2 is YYEEEE. The CDR3 loop reads CASSTGQGKYEQYF. The CDR3 coding sequence is TGTGCCAGCAGCACGGGACAGGGAAAGTACGAGCAGTACTTC.

This rearrangement joins TRBV5-6 to TRBJ1-1, with D uncertain. CDR1 is SGHDT and CDR2 is YYEEEE in the germline V gene. Trimming took off 2 bases at V and 4 bases at J, with 9 bases between the two ends. The CDR3 sequence is 13 residues long. The CDR3 DNA sequence: TGTGCCAGCAGCTTCGGTACGTCCACTGAAGCTTTCTTT. This gives the protein CASSFGTSTEAFF.

This clone is deemed medium-sized. This chain connects TRBV18 to TRBJ2-2, with D perhaps matching TRBD1 (7 bases). Germline CDR1 KGHSH, CDR2 LQKENI. CDR3 length equals 16 residues. V lost 0 bases to trimming and J lost 3 bases, with 11 bases between them. CDR3 nucleotides: TGTGCCAGCTCACCACCGGACAGGAGGGACACCGGGGAGCTGTTTTTT. Its protein product is CASSPPDRRDTGELFF.

The genes are TRBV5-6 and TRBJ1-3, with a possible D match to TRBD1 (5 bases). The V gene's germline CDR1 is SGHDT and CDR2 YYEEEE. Trimming removed 4 bases from V and 0 bases from J, with 20 bases in between. The length of the CDR3 is 18 residues. For the CDR3, the DNA is TGTGCCAGCAGCCACCCGGGAGGGACCAAACCCTCTGGAAACACCATATATTTT. Translated: CASSHPGGTKPSGNTIYF.

The V and J genes are TRBV5-4 and TRBJ1-3; TRBD1 matches at 9 bases. CDR3 length: 17 residues. V gave up 4 bases and J gave up 1 base; unmatched junction bases: 9. CDR1 is SGHNT, CDR2 YYREEE, per germline (reference sequence). The CDR3 here is CASSQARQGESGNTIYF. The CDR3 DNA is TGTGCCAGCAGCCAAGCCCGACAGGGGGAGTCTGGAAACACCATATATTTT. The full variable domain, with the rest looked up from reference TRBV5-4 and TRBJ1-3, is ETGVTQSPTHLIKTRGQQVTLRCSSQSGHNTVSWYQQALGQGPQFIFQYYREEENGRGNFPPRFSGLQFPNYSSELNVNALELDDSALYLCASSQARQGESGNTIYFGEGSWLTVV.

V and J are TRBV5-6 and TRBJ2-1; 10 bases are a match to TRBD2. V lost 1 base, J lost 4 bases, and 5 bases stayed unmatched. Per germline, CDR1 SGHDT and CDR2 YYEEEE. The CDR3 has 16 amino acids. CDR3 coding DNA: TGTGCCAGCAGCTTGTCGGGGACTAGCGTTTACAATGAGCAGTTCTTC. As protein: CASSLSGTSVYNEQFF.

The rearrangement uses TRBV9 and TRBJ2-1, with D uncertain. The CDR3 covers 15 residues. Between the trimmed V and J ends, which lost 0 bases and 2 bases, there was a span of 9 bases. Germline lookup yields CDR1 SGDLS and CDR2 YYNGEE. The CDR3 nucleotides are TGTGCCAGCAGCGTAGCTTCCCTAGCCTACAATGAGCAGTTCTTC. The encoded protein is CASSVASLAYNEQFF.